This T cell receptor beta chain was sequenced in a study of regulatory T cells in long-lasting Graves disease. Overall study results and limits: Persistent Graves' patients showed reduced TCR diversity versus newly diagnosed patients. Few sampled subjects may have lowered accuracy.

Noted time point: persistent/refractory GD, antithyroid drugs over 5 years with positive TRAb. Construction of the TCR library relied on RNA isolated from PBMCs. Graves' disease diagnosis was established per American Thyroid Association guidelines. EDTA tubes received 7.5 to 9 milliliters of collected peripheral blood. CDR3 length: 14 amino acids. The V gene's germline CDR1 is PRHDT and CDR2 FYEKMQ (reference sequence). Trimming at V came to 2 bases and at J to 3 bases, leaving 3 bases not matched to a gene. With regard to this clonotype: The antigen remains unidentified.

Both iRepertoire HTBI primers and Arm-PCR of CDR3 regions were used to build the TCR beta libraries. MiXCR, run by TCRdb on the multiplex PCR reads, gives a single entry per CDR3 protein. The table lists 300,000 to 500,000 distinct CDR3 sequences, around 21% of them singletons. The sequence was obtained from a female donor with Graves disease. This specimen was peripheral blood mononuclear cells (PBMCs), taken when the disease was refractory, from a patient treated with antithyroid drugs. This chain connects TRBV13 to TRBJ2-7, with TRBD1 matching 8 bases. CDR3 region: CASSLQGAYYEQYF. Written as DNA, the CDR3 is TGTGCCAGCAGCTTACAGGGGGCTTACTACGAGCAGTACTTC.